A single sample gave rise to the 9 T cell receptor beta chains below, sequenced in a study of blood T cells in healthy people across ages. Combining a sample-barcoded 5' primer with a J-beta primer mix, a second PCR ran for 7 to 11 cycles. MiXCR, run by TCRdb on the 5' RACE reads, gives a single entry per CDR3 protein. Of 600,000 or so distinct CDR3 sequences listed, approximately 30% were seen once; the top ten hold roughly 14%. The sample consisted of blood. Receptors were obtained from a woman at least 80 years old in good health.

This clonotype was seen more than once but under ten times. A much larger clone sits a single nucleotide away, making a read error possible. The chain recombines TRBV28 with TRBJ2-7; the D is unclear. Germline lookup yields CDR1 MDHEN and CDR2 SYDVKM. This CDR3 is built from 13 residues. V shed 6 bases and J shed 4 bases, with 13 bases lying between them. CDR3 in amino acids: CASRPPSVYEQYF. The CDR3 nucleotides are TGTGCCAGCAGGCCTCCCTCGGTATACGAGCAGTACTTC.

Many counts were recorded for this clonotype. The V call is TRBV7-3, the J call TRBJ1-2; 8 bases agree with TRBD1. Germline CDR1 and CDR2: SGHTA and FQGTGA. V lost 5 bases, J lost 8 bases, and 10 bases stayed unmatched. The length of the CDR3 is 14 residues. The CDR3 DNA reads TGTGCCAGCAGCCCGAGACAGGGGTCCTACGGCTACACCTTC. Protein: CASSPRQGSYGYTF.

This clonotype was observed many times. V usage is TRBV10-3 and J usage is TRBJ2-7; 8 bases match TRBD1. The CDR3 sequence is 13 residues long. J was trimmed by 10 bases and V by 3 bases; bases with no gene match: 8. From germline, CDR1 is ENHRY and CDR2 SYGVKD. CDR3 coding DNA: TGTGCCATCAGTGACTCAGGCGGGACAGGACAGTACTTC. This gives the protein CAISDSGGTGQYF.

This clonotype appeared many times. The J gene is TRBJ1-1, the V gene TRBV4-3; 7 nucleotides match TRBD1. The V and J ends lost 2 bases and 5 bases, in that order; junction bases with no gene match: 8. CDR3 length: 15 residues. CDR1 and CDR2 (germline): LGHNA, YSLEER. The CDR3 is CASSQLPTGSTEAFF. CDR3 DNA sequence: TGCGCCAGCAGCCAACTTCCGACAGGGAGTACTGAAGCTTTCTTT.

The chain employs TRBV7-2 and TRBJ2-2; D unresolved. Per the germline V gene, CDR1 is SGHTA and CDR2 is FQGNSA. V lost 4 bases to trimming and J lost 2 bases, with 8 bases between them. This CDR3 spans 14 amino acids. The CDR3 DNA is TGTGCCAGCAGCTCCGGGTTCAACACCGGGGAGCTGTTTTTT. It translates to CASSSGFNTGELFF.

This clonotype was observed at least ten times. The V gene is TRBV30, the J gene TRBJ2-1; 8 bases line up with TRBD2. The CDR3 sequence is 14 residues long. The germline V gene encodes CDR1 GTSNPN and CDR2 SVGIG (reference sequence). V was clipped by 0 bases and J by 11 bases; unmatched bases: 9. CDR3 loop: CAWSVTGGGIKQFF. DNA for the CDR3: TGTGCCTGGAGTGTAACCGGGGGGGGTATAAAGCAGTTCTTC.

In its sample, this clonotype was seen a few times. A read error may produce the germline difference seen at one junction end. V gene TRBV7-2 combines with J gene TRBJ1-4; 8 positions match TRBD1. CDR1 and CDR2 from the germline V gene are SGHTA and FQGNSA. CDR3 size: 14 residues. This CDR3 reads CANSRDRSMEKLFF. CDR3 nucleotides: TGTGCCAACAGCAGGGACAGGAGCATGGAAAAACTGTTTTTT.

In this sample, this clonotype turned up many times. The chain couples TRBV20-1 to TRBJ2-2, with D perhaps assigned TRBD1 or TRBD2 (5 bases each). The germline V gene encodes CDR1 DFQATT and CDR2 SNEGSKA (reference sequence). Trimming removed 6 bases from V and 5 bases from J, with 16 bases in between. The CDR3 runs 14 residues. CDR3 coding DNA: TGCAGTGCAGCCCGAGGGGCATTGACCGGGGAGCTGTTTTTT. Translating it yields CSAARGALTGELFF.

The V call is TRBV6-6, the J call TRBJ1-1; D is uncertain. The V gene's germline CDR1 is MNHNY and CDR2 SVGAGI (reference sequence). This CDR3 has 14 residues. The germline V and J ends were trimmed by 7 bases and 4 bases, with 16 bases remaining between them. CDR3 nucleotide sequence: TGTGCCAGCACCATCAAACCGGAGGGCACTGAAGCTTTCTTT. This codes for CASTIKPEGTEAFF.